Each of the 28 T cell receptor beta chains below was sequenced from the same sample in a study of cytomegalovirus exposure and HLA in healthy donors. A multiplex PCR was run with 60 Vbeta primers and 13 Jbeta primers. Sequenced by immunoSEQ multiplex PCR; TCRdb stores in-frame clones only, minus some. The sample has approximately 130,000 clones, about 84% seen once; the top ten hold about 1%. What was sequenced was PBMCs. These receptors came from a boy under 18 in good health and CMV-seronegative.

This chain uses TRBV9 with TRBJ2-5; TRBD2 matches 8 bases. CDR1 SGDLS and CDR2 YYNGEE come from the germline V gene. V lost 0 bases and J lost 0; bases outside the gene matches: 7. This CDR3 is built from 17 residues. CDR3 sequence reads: CASSVAASGPYQETQYF. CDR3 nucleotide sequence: TGTGCCAGCAGCGTAGCGGCTAGCGGGCCTTACCAAGAGACCCAGTACTTC.

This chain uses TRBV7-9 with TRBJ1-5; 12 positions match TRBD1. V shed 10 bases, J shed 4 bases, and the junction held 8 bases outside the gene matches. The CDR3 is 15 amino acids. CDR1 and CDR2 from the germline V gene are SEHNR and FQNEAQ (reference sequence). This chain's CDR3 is CATDRGQGANQPQHF. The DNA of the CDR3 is TGTGCCACGGACCGGGGACAGGGGGCTAATCAGCCCCAGCATTTT.

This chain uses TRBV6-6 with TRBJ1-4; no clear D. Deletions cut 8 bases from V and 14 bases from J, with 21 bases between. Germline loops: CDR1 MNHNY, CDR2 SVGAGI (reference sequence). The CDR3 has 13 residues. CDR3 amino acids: CASGPEEGAALFF. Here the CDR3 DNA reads TGTGCCAGCGGACCAGAAGAGGGTGCAGCGCTGTTTTTT.

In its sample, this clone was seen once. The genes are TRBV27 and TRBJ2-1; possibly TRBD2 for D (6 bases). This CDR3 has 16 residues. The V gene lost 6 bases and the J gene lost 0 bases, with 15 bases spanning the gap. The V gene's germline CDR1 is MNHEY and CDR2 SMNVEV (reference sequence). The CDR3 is CASSTRGTSSYNEQFF. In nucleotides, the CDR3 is TGTGCCAGCAGCACCCGGGGGACGAGCTCCTACAATGAGCAGTTCTTC.

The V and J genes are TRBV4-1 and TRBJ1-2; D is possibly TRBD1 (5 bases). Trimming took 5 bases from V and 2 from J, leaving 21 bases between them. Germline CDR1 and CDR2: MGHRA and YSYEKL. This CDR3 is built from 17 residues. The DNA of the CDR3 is TGCGCCAGCAGCGCACGACAAACCAGGGAATGGAACTATGGCTACACCTTC. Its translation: CASSARQTREWNYGYTF.

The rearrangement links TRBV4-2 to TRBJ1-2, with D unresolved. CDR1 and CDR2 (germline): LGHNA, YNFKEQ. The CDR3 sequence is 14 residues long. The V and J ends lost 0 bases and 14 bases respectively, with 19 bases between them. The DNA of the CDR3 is TGTGCCAGCAGCCAAGAACTATCGGTCAGACTAATTACCTTC. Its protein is CASSQELSVRLITF.

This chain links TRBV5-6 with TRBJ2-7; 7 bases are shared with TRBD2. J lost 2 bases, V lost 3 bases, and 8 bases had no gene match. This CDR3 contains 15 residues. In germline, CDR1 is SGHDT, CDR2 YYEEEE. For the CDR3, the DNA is TGTGCCAGCAGCTGGGGGGGGACCCTAACCTACGAGCAGTACTTC. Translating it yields CASSWGGTLTYEQYF.

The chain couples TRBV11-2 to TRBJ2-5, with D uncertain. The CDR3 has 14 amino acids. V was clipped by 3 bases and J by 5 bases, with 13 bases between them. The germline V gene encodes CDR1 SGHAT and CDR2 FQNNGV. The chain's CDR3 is CASSFTTEPETQYF. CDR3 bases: TGTGCCAGCAGCTTTACGACGGAGCCGGAGACCCAGTACTTC.

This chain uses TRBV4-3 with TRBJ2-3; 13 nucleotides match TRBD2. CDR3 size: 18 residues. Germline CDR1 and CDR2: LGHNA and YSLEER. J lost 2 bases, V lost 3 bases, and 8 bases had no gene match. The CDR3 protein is CASSQAGTSGAVTDTQYF. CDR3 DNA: TGCGCCAGCAGCCAGGCCGGGACTAGCGGGGCCGTCACAGATACGCAGTATTTT.

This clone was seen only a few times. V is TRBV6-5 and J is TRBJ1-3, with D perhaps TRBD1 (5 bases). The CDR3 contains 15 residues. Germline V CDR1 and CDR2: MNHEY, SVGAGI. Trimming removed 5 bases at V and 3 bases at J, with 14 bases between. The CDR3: CASSATQGGGNTIYF. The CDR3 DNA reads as TGTGCCAGCAGTGCGACGCAGGGAGGTGGAAACACCATATATTTT.

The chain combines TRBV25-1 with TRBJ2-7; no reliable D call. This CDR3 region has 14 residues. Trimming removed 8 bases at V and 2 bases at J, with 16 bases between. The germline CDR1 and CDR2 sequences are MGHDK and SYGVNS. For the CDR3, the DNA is TGTGCCAGCCCCCACGGAACAGCAACCTACGAGCAGTACTTC. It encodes CASPHGTATYEQYF.

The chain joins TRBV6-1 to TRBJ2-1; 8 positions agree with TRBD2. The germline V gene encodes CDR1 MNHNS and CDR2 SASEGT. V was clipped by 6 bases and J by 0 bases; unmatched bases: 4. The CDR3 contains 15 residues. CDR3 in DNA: TGTGCCAGCAGCCCAGCGGGGGCCTCCTACAATGAGCAGTTCTTC. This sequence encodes CASSPAGASYNEQFF.

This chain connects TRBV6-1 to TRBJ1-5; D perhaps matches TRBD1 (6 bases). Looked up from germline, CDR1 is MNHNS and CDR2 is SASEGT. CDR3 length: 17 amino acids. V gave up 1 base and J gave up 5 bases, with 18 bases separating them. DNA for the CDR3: TGTGCCAGCAGTGAAGGGACAGCCACGCCCGGACATCAGCCCCAGCATTTT. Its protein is CASSEGTATPGHQPQHF.

CDR3 DNA sequence: TGTGCCAGCAGTTCCGGGGGAAGAATGAATGGCTACACCTTC. It is translated as CASSSGGRMNGYTF. This chain links TRBV27 with TRBJ1-2; TRBD1 might be the D (5 bases). The germline V gene has CDR1 MNHEY and CDR2 SMNVEV (reference sequence). The V gene lost 4 bases and the J gene lost 6 bases, with 15 bases spanning the gap. The CDR3 is made up of 14 amino acids.

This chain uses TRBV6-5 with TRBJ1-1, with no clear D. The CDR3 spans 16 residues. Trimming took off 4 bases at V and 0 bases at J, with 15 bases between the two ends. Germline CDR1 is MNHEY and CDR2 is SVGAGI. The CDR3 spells CASSWAQKTMNTEAFF. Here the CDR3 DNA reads TGTGCCAGCAGTTGGGCACAGAAAACCATGAACACTGAAGCTTTCTTT.

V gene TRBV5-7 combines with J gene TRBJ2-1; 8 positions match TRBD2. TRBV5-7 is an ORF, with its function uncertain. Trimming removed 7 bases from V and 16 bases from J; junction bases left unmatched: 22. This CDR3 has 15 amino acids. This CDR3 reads CASPKYNSGNICRFF. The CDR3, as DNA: TGTGCCAGCCCGAAGTATAATAGCGGGAATATTTGCCGTTTCTTC.

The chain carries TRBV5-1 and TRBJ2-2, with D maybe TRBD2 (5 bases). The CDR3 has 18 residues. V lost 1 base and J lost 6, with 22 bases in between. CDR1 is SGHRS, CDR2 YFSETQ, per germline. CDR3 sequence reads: CASSLISLQVPGSGELFF. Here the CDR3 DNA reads TGCGCCAGCAGCTTGATTAGTCTTCAGGTCCCGGGATCCGGGGAGCTGTTTTTT.

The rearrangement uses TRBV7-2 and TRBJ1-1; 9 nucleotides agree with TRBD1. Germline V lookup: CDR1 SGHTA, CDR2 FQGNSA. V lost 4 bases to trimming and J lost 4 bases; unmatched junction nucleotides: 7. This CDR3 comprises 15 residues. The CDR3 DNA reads TGTGCCAGCAGCTATGGGACAGGGTTGGGCACTGAAGCTTTCTTT. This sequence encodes CASSYGTGLGTEAFF.

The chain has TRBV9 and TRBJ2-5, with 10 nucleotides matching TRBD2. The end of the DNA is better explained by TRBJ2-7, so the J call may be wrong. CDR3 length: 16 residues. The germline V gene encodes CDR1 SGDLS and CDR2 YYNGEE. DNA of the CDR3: TGTGCCAGCAGCGTAGAGGCTAGCGGGAGTAGCTACGAGCAGTACTTC. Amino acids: CASSVEASGSSYEQYF.

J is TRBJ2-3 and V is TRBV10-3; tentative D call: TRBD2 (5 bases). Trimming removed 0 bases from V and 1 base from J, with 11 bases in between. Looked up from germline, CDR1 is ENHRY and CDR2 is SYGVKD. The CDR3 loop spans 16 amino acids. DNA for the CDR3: TGTGCCATCAGTGAGTCCGAGGGTCGCGGCACAGATACGCAGTATTTT. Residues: CAISESEGRGTDTQYF.

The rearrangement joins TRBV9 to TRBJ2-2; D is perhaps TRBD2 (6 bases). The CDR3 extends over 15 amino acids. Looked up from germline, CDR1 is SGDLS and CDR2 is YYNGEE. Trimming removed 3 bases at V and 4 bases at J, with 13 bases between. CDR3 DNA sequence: TGTGCCAGCAGCGAGGGTCCGGGGGTCACCGGGGAGCTGTTTTTT. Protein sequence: CASSEGPGVTGELFF.

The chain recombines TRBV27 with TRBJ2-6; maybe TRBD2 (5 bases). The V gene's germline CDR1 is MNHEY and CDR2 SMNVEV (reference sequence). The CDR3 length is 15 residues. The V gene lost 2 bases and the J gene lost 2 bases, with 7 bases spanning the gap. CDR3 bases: TGTGCCAGCAGTTTACGGGGAACTGGGGCCAACGTCCTGACTTTC. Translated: CASSLRGTGANVLTF. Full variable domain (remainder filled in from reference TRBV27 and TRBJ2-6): EAQVTQNPRYLITVTGKKLTVTCSQNMNHEYMSWYRQDPGLGLRQIYYSMNVEVTDKGDVPEGYKVSRKEKRNFPLILESPSPNQTSLYFCASSLRGTGANVLTFGAGSRLTVL.

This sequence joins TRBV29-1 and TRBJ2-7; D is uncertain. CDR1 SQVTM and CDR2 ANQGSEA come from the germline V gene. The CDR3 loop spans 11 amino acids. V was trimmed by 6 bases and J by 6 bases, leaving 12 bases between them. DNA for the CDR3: TGCAGCGTGCCCGTGGGCGCCGAGCAGTACTTC. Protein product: CSVPVGAEQYF.

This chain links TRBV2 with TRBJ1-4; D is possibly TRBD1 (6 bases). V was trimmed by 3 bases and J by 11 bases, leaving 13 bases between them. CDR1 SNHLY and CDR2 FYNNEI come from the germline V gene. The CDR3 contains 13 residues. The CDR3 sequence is CASSDRGDGKLFF. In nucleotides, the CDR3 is TGTGCCAGCAGTGACAGGGGAGACGGTAAACTGTTTTTT.

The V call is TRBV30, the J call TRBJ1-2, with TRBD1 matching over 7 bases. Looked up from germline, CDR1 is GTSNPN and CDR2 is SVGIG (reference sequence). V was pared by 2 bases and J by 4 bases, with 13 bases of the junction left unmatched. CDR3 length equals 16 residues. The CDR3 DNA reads TGTGCCTGGAGTTCCCCTTGGGACAGCGTCTCCTATGGCTACACCTTC. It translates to CAWSSPWDSVSYGYTF.

The CDR3 spells CASSWGQGGQYF. The DNA for the CDR3 is TGCGCCAGCAGCTGGGGACAGGGAGGACAGTATTTT. V usage is TRBV5-1 and J usage is TRBJ2-3; TRBD1 agrees at 9 bases. This CDR3 is 12 amino acids long. V was pared by 3 bases and J by 12 bases, with 5 bases of the junction left unmatched. CDR1 is SGHRS, CDR2 YFSETQ, per germline. Complete variable domain (other parts from reference TRBV5-1 and TRBJ2-3): KAGVTQTPRYLIKTRGQQVTLSCSPISGHRSVSWYQQTPGQGLQFLFEYFSETQRNKGNFPGRFSGRQFSNSRSEMNVSTLELGDSALYLCASSWGQGGQYFGPGTRLTVL.

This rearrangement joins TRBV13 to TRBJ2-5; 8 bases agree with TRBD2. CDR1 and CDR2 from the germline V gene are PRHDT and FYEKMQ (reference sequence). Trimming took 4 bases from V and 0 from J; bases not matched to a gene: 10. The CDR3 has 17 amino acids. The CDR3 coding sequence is TGTGCCAGCAGCTCCACAAGCGGGAGTGGGTACCAAGAGACCCAGTACTTC. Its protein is CASSSTSGSGYQETQYF. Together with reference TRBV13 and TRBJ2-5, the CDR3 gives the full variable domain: AAGVIQSPRHLIKEKRETATLKCYPIPRHDTVYWYQQGPGQDPQFLISFYEKMQSDKGSIPDRFSAQQFSDYHSELNMSSLELGDSALYFCASSSTSGSGYQETQYFGPGTRLLVL.

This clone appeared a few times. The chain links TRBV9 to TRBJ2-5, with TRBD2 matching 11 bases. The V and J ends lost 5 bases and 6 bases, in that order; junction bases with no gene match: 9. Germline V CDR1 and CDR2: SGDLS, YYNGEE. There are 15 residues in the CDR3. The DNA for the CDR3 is TGTGCCAGCAGTCTAGACACTAGCGGGAGTCAGACCCAGTACTTC. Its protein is CASSLDTSGSQTQYF.